By frequency, the clone carrying this TCR beta chain registers medium-sized (0.01 to 0.1%). Its antigen is not known. These data are taken from a study of CXCR3-negative and CXCR3-positive naive CD8 T cells. Whole-study results and caveats: Comparably high diversity was seen in both naive subsets, and much lower diversity in memory CD8+ cells.

Germline lookup yields CDR1 SQVTM and CDR2 ANQGSEA. This CDR3 spans 14 amino acids. UMI-labeled 5' RACE TRB cDNA libraries were prepared from the cells. TCRdb reprocessed the 5' RACE reads; each CDR3 protein has one entry and no DNA is given. This table holds 3,600 or so distinct CDR3 sequences. The chain combines TRBV29-1 with TRBJ2-7; TCRdb's assignment of TRBD1 cannot be checked, as there is no DNA. The clonotype was recovered from a human donor in good health. Some clones in this sample may be carry-over from other donors' samples. What was sequenced was naive CXCR3- CD8+ T cells from blood. The subset is: CD45RO-CCR7+CD27+CD95- naive CD8+ T cells lacking CXCR3 (TNR3-). CDR3 sequence: CSARYRDRGNEQYF.